Below, 21 T cell receptor beta chains from the same sample are listed, as sequenced in a study of identical twins. Via MiXCR, TCRdb re-called the 5' RACE reads, giving one row per CDR3 protein. The sample includes roughly 280,000 distinct CDR3 sequences, 8.5% to 9.5% of them seen just once. The sample was also linked to a second study, of yellow fever vaccine responses in identical twins.

Sequencing used CD8+ T cells sorted from blood. Every receptor here comes from a woman between 18 and 29 years old in good health.

J is TRBJ2-1 and V is TRBV6-1; D gene uncertain. The germline V gene encodes CDR1 MNHNS and CDR2 SASEGT. The CDR3 is 16 amino acids. Trimming shortened V by 6 bases and J by 0 bases, and 15 bases separated the two germline ends. CDR3: CASSPRETFSYNEQFF. CDR3 bases: TGTGCCAGCAGCCCGAGAGAGACCTTCTCCTACAATGAGCAGTTCTTC.

This clonotype has at least ten counts. The chain joins TRBV7-6 to TRBJ2-7; possibly TRBD1 for D (6 bases). CDR3 length: 13 residues. Germline V gene data show CDR1 as SGHVS and CDR2 as FNYEAQ. V lost 4 bases, J lost 1 base, and 8 bases lay in between. The CDR3 coding sequence is TGTGCCAGCAGCTCAGGACAGTCCTACGAGCAGTACTTC. Amino acids: CASSSGQSYEQYF.

The genes are TRBV29-1 and TRBJ2-2; 12 bases agree with TRBD1. J lost 6 bases, V lost 7 bases, and 9 bases had no gene match. Germline V CDR1 and CDR2: SQVTM, ANQGSEA. The CDR3 consists of 15 residues. CDR3 coding DNA: TGCAGCGCGACCGGGACAGGGGGCCTCGCCGGGGAGCTGTTTTTT. This translates into CSATGTGGLAGELFF.

This clonotype was seen ten or more times. The chain carries TRBV24-1 and TRBJ1-2; D not resolved. CDR3 size: 18 residues. V shed 1 base and J shed 3 bases, with 20 bases lying between them. Germline loops: CDR1 KGHDR, CDR2 SFDVKD. The CDR3: CATSDFDPGSQGDYGYTF. CDR3 sequence (DNA): TGTGCCACCAGTGATTTCGATCCGGGGTCGCAAGGAGACTATGGCTACACCTTC.

The rearrangement uses TRBV7-9 and TRBJ2-3; weak D call: TRBD2 (5 bases). The germline V gene has CDR1 SEHNR and CDR2 FQNEAQ (reference sequence). The CDR3 runs 17 residues. V lost 5 bases to trimming and J lost 2 bases, with 20 bases between them. The CDR3 loop is CASSPPGFLRDTDTQYF. The CDR3 DNA sequence: TGTGCCAGCAGCCCACCCGGTTTCCTGAGGGACACAGATACGCAGTATTTT.

The chain employs TRBV11-3 and TRBJ1-3; no clear D. Germline V gene sequence: CDR1 SGHNT, CDR2 YENEEA. Deletions cut 2 bases from V and 0 bases from J, with 8 bases between. The length of the CDR3 is 15 residues. CDR3 sequence: CASSLTSGSGNTIYF. In DNA form, the CDR3 reads TGTGCCAGCAGCTTAACCTCAGGCTCTGGAAACACCATATATTTT.

The genes are TRBV20-1 and TRBJ2-7; D is unresolved. CDR1 is DFQATT, CDR2 SNEGSKA, per germline (reference sequence). This CDR3 comprises 13 residues. V shed 1 base and J shed 4 bases, with 11 bases lying between them. CDR3 amino acids: CSARGTGRYEQYF. In DNA, the CDR3 is TGCAGTGCTAGAGGAACGGGTCGGTACGAGCAGTACTTC.

The chain recombines TRBV7-9 with TRBJ2-7, with 10 bases lining up with TRBD2. The CDR3 has 14 amino acids. Germline CDR1 and CDR2: SEHNR and FQNEAQ (reference sequence). J gave up 3 bases and V 8 bases, and 7 bases lay outside the gene matches. The CDR3 DNA sequence: TGTGCCAGCCTGGGGAGGACTAGCGGCTACGAGCAGTACTTC. Its translation: CASLGRTSGYEQYF.

This clonotype turned up a few times. The gene calls are TRBV30 and TRBJ2-1; D gene ambiguous. This CDR3 has 13 residues. CDR1 and CDR2 (germline): GTSNPN, SVGIG (reference sequence). V was trimmed by 7 bases and J by 0 bases, leaving 10 bases between them. CDR3 sequence reads: CASWLGSYNEQFF. The CDR3 DNA follows: TGTGCCTCCTGGTTGGGCTCCTACAATGAGCAGTTCTTC. Full variable domain (remainder filled in from reference TRBV30 and TRBJ2-1): SQTIHQWPATLVQPVGSPLSLECTVEGTSNPNLYWYRQAAGRGLQLLFYSVGIGQISSEVPQNLSASRPQDRQFILSSKKLLLSDSGFYLCASWLGSYNEQFFGPGTRLTVL.

This clonotype was counted only a few times. This chain uses TRBV20-1 with TRBJ2-1, with D unclear. The V and J ends lost 6 bases and 8 bases respectively, with 26 bases between them. Per germline, CDR1 DFQATT and CDR2 SNEGSKA (reference sequence). The CDR3 runs 16 residues. Written as DNA, the CDR3 is TGCAGTGCCGTCCCTGTAGAGATTGTCCCATTCCATGAGCAGTTCTTC. It codes for CSAVPVEIVPFHEQFF.

The chain recombines TRBV6-5 with TRBJ2-5, with D possibly called TRBD1 or TRBD2 (5 bases each). CDR1 MNHEY and CDR2 SVGAGI come from the germline V gene. The CDR3 is 16 amino acids. V lost 0 bases to trimming and J lost 4 bases, with 15 bases between them. CDR3 in amino acids: CASSYSTTGAGETQYF. CDR3 in DNA: TGTGCCAGCAGTTACTCAACTACCGGGGCCGGAGAGACCCAGTACTTC.

The table lists this clonotype with a few counts. The chain carries TRBV12-3 or TRBV12-4 and TRBJ1-2; no clear D. Between the trimmed V and J ends, which lost 7 bases and 4 bases, there was a span of 7 bases. This CDR3 region has 11 residues. The CDR3 DNA reads TGTGCCAGCACAAACAGCTATGGCTACACCTTC. This sequence encodes CASTNSYGYTF.

The V gene is TRBV10-2, the J gene TRBJ2-1; D perhaps matches TRBD1 (5 bases). The CDR3 is 12 residues long. V gave up 1 base and J gave up 8 bases, with 6 bases separating them. The germline V gene has CDR1 WSHSY and CDR2 SAAADI. The CDR3 nucleotides are TGCGCCAGCAGTGAGTTGGGGCATGAGCAGTTCTTC. Encoded protein: CASSELGHEQFF.

The CDR3 spells CASSYERDRPADTQYF. The CDR3, as DNA: TGTGCCAGCAGTTACGAGCGGGATAGACCGGCGGATACGCAGTATTTT. The V gene is TRBV6-2 or TRBV6-3, the J gene TRBJ2-3; 7 bases align to TRBD2. V lost 2 bases, J lost 6 bases, and 11 bases stayed unmatched. Germline CDR1 reads MNHEY; CDR2 reads SVGEGT. The CDR3 contains 16 residues.

A single count supports this clonotype. The chain uses TRBV7-6 and TRBJ2-5; D unresolved. CDR3 length: 14 amino acids. Trimming removed 1 base at V and 3 bases at J, with 9 bases between. The V gene's germline CDR1 is SGHVS and CDR2 FNYEAQ. The DNA for the CDR3 is TGTGCCAGCAGCTTAGATGCGGTGGAAGAGACCCAGTACTTC. Encoded protein: CASSLDAVEETQYF. The whole variable domain, remainder taken from reference TRBV7-6 and TRBJ2-5, is GAGVSQSPRYKVTKRGQDVALRCDPISGHVSLYWYRQALGQGPEFLTYFNYEAQQDKSGLPNDRFSAERPEGSISTLTIQRTEQRDSAMYRCASSLDAVEETQYFGPGTRLLVL.

The rearrangement links TRBV20-1 to TRBJ2-7; perhaps D is TRBD1 or TRBD2 (6 bases each). The germline gives CDR1 DFQATT, CDR2 SNEGSKA (reference sequence). Trimming cost V 3 bases and J 2 bases, with 14 bases left between them. This CDR3 has 14 amino acids. The CDR3, as DNA: TGCAGTGCTAGGGACCGGGGGCTAACCTACGAGCAGTACTTC. Its translation: CSARDRGLTYEQYF.

This clonotype was detected only a few times. The rearrangement joins TRBV27 to TRBJ2-7; unclear D gene. V was clipped by 6 bases and J by 2 bases, with 11 bases between them. Germline lookup yields CDR1 MNHEY and CDR2 SMNVEV (reference sequence). The CDR3 is 13 residues long. Here the CDR3 reads CASSRTSAYEQYF. The CDR3 DNA sequence: TGTGCCAGCAGCCGTACATCCGCCTACGAGCAGTACTTC.

This rearrangement joins TRBV5-1 to TRBJ2-5, with TRBD2 as a possible D gene (6 bases). This CDR3 is 20 amino acids long. CDR1 and CDR2 (germline): SGHRS, YFSETQ. The germline V and J ends were trimmed by 5 bases and 1 base, with 30 bases remaining between them. Written as DNA, the CDR3 is TGCGCCAGCAGATGGCGCCAAACGCTGCCCTGGGGGGAAACCCAAGAGACCCAGTACTTC. This sequence encodes CASRWRQTLPWGETQETQYF.

The chain has TRBV6-5 and TRBJ2-7; D perhaps matches TRBD1 (6 bases). The length of the CDR3 is 14 residues. Looked up from germline, CDR1 is MNHEY and CDR2 is SVGAGI. The germline V and J ends were trimmed by 4 bases and 3 bases, with 13 bases remaining between them. The CDR3 here is CASSSPTGNYEQYF. As DNA, the CDR3 is TGTGCCAGCAGTTCACCTACAGGGAACTACGAGCAGTACTTC.

This clonotype was seen a handful of times. The chain carries TRBV9 and TRBJ1-6; D is possibly TRBD1 (5 bases). The CDR3 spans 15 residues. V lost 0 bases, J lost 7 bases, and 11 bases lay in between. CDR1 and CDR2 from the germline V gene are SGDLS and YYNGEE. CDR3 sequence: CASSVGGGRNSPLHF. In nucleotides, the CDR3 is TGTGCCAGCAGCGTAGGCGGGGGGAGGAATTCACCCCTCCACTTT.

A few counts support this clonotype. V is TRBV4-3 and J is TRBJ2-7; D tentatively fits TRBD1 or TRBD2 (5 bases each). Germline CDR1 is LGHNA and CDR2 is YSLEER. V lost 1 base, J lost 1 base, and 14 bases lay in between. This CDR3 comprises 16 residues. CDR3 DNA: TGCGCCAGCAGCCAAGCCGGGACGGCTAGGTCCTACGAGCAGTACTTC. This translates into CASSQAGTARSYEQYF.